This T cell receptor beta chain was obtained from a study of cytomegalovirus exposure and HLA in healthy donors. Germline V CDR1 and CDR2: SGHTS, YDEGEE. This CDR3 has 13 amino acids. V shed 4 bases and J 4 bases; nucleotides not matched to a gene: 3. With 60 Vbeta and 13 Jbeta primers, the PCR was carried out. Clones were sequenced by immunoSEQ multiplex PCR, and TCRdb holds only the in-frame ones, with some missing. The data hold over 150,000 clones, with about 80% observed a single time. The rearrangement joins TRBV5-8 to TRBJ2-7; 9 bases align to TRBD1. The clonotype was recovered from a man aged 25 to 45 in good health and CMV-seropositive. Sequenced: PBMCs. As DNA, the CDR3 is TGTGCCAGCAGCAGGGGGACAGGGTACGAGCAGTACTTC. Protein sequence: CASSRGTGYEQYF. Drawing the rest from reference TRBV5-8 and TRBJ2-7, the complete variable domain is EAGVTQSPTHLIKTRGQQATLRCSPISGHTSVYWYQQALGLGLQFLLWYDEGEERNRGNFPPRFSGRQFPNYSSELNVNALELEDSALYLCASSRGTGYEQYFGPGTRLTVT.